This T cell receptor beta chain was found in a study of technical replicates of blood from several donors. This table comes from immunoSEQ multiplex PCR, and its TCRdb copy is limited to in-frame clones, with some not included. The data contain roughly 60,000 clones, about nine tenths of them singletons. The length of the CDR3 is 14 residues. J gave up 6 bases and V 0 bases, and 3 bases lay outside the gene matches. The germline CDR1 and CDR2 sequences are SGHRS and YFSETQ. Input material: PBMCs. This rearrangement joins TRBV5-1 to TRBJ2-1; 7 bases are a match to TRBD1. This TCR derives from a human donor in good health. Some clones in this sample may be carry-over from other donors' samples. The CDR3 region is CASSLGDRVNEQFF. The DNA of the CDR3 is TGCGCCAGCAGCTTGGGAGACAGGGTCAATGAGCAGTTCTTC. Together with reference TRBV5-1 and TRBJ2-1, the CDR3 gives the full variable domain: KAGVTQTPRYLIKTRGQQVTLSCSPISGHRSVSWYQQTPGQGLQFLFEYFSETQRNKGNFPGRFSGRQFSNSRSEMNVSTLELGDSALYLCASSLGDRVNEQFFGPGTRLTVL.